The clone carrying this TCR beta chain was observed a few times. The antigen is not known. CDR1 and CDR2 (germline): SGHVS, FQNEAQ. Trimming stripped 0 bases from V and 5 bases from J, with 12 bases between. The CDR3 spans 15 residues. The data stem from a study of T-cell memory formation after mild COVID-19. Study results and limitations: Second-wave clones reaching peak frequency on day 37 lacked confirmed SARS-CoV-2 specificity. Certain responding clones were present in pre-infection memory, suggesting participation of cross-reactive memory. Clones that contracted from day 15 to 85 were balanced CD4/CD8, while later expanders leaned CD4+.

Constant-segment primers served in 5'RACE that generated TCR alpha and TCR beta cDNA libraries bearing sample barcodes and UMIs. From the 5' RACE reads, TCRdb called clonotypes with MiXCR, one entry per CDR3 protein. Among approximately 340,000 distinct CDR3 sequences listed, roughly 13% were seen once. The chain joins TRBV7-8 to TRBJ2-3, with D tentatively TRBD1 or TRBD2 (5 bases each). The sequenced material came from PBMCs or a T cell subset sorted from them (not recorded which). This TCR was recovered from a man between 18 and 35 years old who had mild COVID-19 (a few samples of this study predate the infection). Cell type and time point are not known. In DNA, the CDR3 is TGTGCCAGCAGCTTAGCTGGGACGACGTTAGATACGCAGTATTTT. Its translation: CASSLAGTTLDTQYF.